This entry lists 10 T cell receptor beta chains sequenced from one sample in a study of blood T cell repertoires in COVID-19. Sequencing used immunoSEQ multiplex PCR; TCRdb keeps in-frame clones, though not all of them. This table holds roughly 570,000 clones, about 89% found once. Sequenced input: peripheral blood. Every receptor here comes from a woman aged 45 to 65 with COVID-19, enrolled during active disease.

The chain couples TRBV18 to TRBJ1-1, with a weak D call TRBD1 (6 bases). The CDR3 contains 16 residues. The ends were cut back, 6 bases at V and 2 bases at J, with 19 bases in the middle. Germline CDR1 reads KGHSH; CDR2 reads LQKENI. The chain's CDR3 is CASSLGQIEVNTEAFF. The CDR3, as DNA: TGTGCCAGCTCCCTCGGACAGATAGAGGTCAACACTGAAGCTTTCTTT.

This chain connects TRBV7-2 to TRBJ1-4; D is possibly TRBD1 (5 bases). This CDR3 contains 14 residues. V lost 1 base, J lost 4 bases, and 7 bases lay in between. The germline CDR1 and CDR2 sequences are SGHTA and FQGNSA. This chain's CDR3 is CASSLEQGNEKLFF. DNA for the CDR3: TGTGCCAGCAGCTTAGAGCAGGGTAATGAAAAACTGTTTTTT.

The chain uses TRBV12-3 or TRBV12-4 and TRBJ1-2, with 7 bases aligning to TRBD1. This CDR3 region has 13 residues. V lost 6 bases to trimming and J lost 5 bases; unmatched junction nucleotides: 6. CDR3 residues: CASSETGYYGYTF. CDR3 in DNA: TGTGCCAGCAGCGAGACAGGGTATTATGGCTACACCTTC.

This chain uses TRBV20-1 with TRBJ2-7; 7 bases fit TRBD1. The CDR3 consists of 11 residues. The germline CDR1 and CDR2 sequences are DFQATT and SNEGSKA (reference sequence). The trim removed 8 bases at V and 6 bases at J, leaving 7 bases unmatched. CDR3 in amino acids: CSLDRVREQYF. The CDR3 region has the DNA TGCAGTTTAGACAGGGTACGCGAGCAGTACTTC.

The sample holds one count of this clone. V and J are TRBV5-1 and TRBJ1-6, with D unclear. This CDR3 is 16 amino acids long. From germline, CDR1 is SGHRS and CDR2 YFSETQ. V was clipped by 5 bases and J by 4 bases, with 16 bases between them. The CDR3: CASRPAGGPYNSPLHF. The CDR3 DNA is TGCGCCAGCAGACCTGCGGGTGGACCTTATAATTCACCCCTCCACTTT.

This chain joins TRBV7-6 and TRBJ1-4; D is uncertain. This CDR3 has 15 amino acids. The V end lost 5 bases, the J end lost 7 bases, and 17 bases lay between the germline ends. The germline gives CDR1 SGHVS, CDR2 FNYEAQ. CDR3 sequence reads: CASSAGSGGGEKLFF. The CDR3 coding sequence is TGTGCCAGCAGCGCCGGTTCGGGAGGTGGTGAAAAACTGTTTTTT. The variable domain in full, with the rest retrieved from reference TRBV7-6 and TRBJ1-4, is GAGVSQSPRYKVTKRGQDVALRCDPISGHVSLYWYRQALGQGPEFLTYFNYEAQQDKSGLPNDRFSAERPEGSISTLTIQRTEQRDSAMYRCASSAGSGGGEKLFFGSGTQLSVL.

This rearrangement joins TRBV5-1 to TRBJ2-7, with a tentative D call TRBD2 (5 bases). The CDR3 spans 14 residues. The germline CDR1 and CDR2 sequences are SGHRS and YFSETQ. Trimming took 3 bases from V and 5 from J, leaving 15 bases between them. CDR3 amino acids: CASSYDEGWDEQYF. CDR3 bases: TGCGCCAGCAGCTACGATGAGGGCTGGGACGAGCAGTACTTC.

The chain couples TRBV7-9 to TRBJ1-6, with TRBD1 identical over 8 bases. Germline V gene data show CDR1 as SEHNR and CDR2 as FQNEAQ (reference sequence). Germline trimming cut 5 bases from V and 7 bases from J; bases unmatched to any gene: 4. This CDR3 comprises 14 residues. The CDR3 DNA reads TGTGCCAGCAGCGAATGGGACAGGAATTCACCCCTCCACTTT. It yields the protein CASSEWDRNSPLHF.

The CDR3 DNA reads TGTGCCAGCAGCGTAGGAACCCAGCGTCGGGAGACCCAGTACTTC. It codes for CASSVGTQRRETQYF. The V call is TRBV9, the J call TRBJ2-5; D not resolved. The V and J ends lost 0 bases and 5 bases respectively, with 14 bases between them. In germline, CDR1 is SGDLS, CDR2 YYNGEE. The CDR3 runs 15 residues.

The chain uses TRBV5-1 and TRBJ2-3, with TRBD1 matching over 7 bases. The V gene's germline CDR1 is SGHRS and CDR2 YFSETQ. The CDR3 has 16 amino acids. Germline trimming cut 3 bases from V and 2 bases from J; bases unmatched to any gene: 9. The CDR3 DNA sequence: TGCGCCAGCAGCTCCCTCCGGGACAGACACACAGATACGCAGTATTTT. Its protein product is CASSSLRDRHTDTQYF.